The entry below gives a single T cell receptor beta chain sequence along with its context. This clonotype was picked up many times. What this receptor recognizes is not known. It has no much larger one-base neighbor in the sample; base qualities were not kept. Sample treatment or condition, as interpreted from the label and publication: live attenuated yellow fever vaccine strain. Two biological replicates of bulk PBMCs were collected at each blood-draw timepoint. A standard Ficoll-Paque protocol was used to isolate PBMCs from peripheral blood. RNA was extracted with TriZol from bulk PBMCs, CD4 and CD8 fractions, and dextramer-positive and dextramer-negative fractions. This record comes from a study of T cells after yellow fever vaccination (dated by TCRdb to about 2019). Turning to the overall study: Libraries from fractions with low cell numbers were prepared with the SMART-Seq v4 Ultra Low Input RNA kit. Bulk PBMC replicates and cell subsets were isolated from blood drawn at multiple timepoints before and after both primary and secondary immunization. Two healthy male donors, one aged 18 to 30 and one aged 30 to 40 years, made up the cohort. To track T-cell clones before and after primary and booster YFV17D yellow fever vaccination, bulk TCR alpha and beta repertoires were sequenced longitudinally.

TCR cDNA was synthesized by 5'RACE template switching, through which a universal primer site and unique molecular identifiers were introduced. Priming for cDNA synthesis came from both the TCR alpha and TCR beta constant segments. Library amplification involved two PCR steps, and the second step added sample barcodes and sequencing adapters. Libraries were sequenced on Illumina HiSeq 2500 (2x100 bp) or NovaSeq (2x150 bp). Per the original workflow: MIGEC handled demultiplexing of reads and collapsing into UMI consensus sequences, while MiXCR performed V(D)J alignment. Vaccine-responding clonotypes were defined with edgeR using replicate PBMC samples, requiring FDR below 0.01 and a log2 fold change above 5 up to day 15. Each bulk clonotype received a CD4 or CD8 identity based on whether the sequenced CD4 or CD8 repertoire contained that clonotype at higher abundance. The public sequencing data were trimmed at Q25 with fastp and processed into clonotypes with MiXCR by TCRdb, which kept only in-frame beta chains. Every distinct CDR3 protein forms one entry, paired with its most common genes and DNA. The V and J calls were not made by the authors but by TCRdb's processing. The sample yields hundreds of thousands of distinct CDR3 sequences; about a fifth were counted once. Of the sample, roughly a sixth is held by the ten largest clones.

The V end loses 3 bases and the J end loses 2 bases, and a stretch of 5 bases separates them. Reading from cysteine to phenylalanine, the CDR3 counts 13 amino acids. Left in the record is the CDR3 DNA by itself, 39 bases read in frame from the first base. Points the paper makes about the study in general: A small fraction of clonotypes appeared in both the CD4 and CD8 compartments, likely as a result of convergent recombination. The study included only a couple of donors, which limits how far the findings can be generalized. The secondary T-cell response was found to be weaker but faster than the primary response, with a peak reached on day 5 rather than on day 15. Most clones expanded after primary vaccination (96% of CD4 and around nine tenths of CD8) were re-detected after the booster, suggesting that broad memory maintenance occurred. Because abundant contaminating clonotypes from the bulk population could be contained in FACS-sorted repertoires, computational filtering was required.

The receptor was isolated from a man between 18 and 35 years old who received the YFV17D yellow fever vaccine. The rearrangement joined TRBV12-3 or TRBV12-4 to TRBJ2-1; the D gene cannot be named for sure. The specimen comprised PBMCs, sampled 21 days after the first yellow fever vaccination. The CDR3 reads CASSFGTYNEQFF. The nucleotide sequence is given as TGTGCCAGCAGTTTTGGGACCTACAATGAGCAGTTCTTC.